The next 4 T cell receptor beta chains were all read from a single sample in a study of identical twins. TCRdb recomputed calls from the 5' RACE reads with MiXCR, one row per CDR3 protein. The sample records roughly 1.6 million distinct CDR3 sequences, roughly a third being singletons. Sequenced input: cord blood. The source of these receptors is a newborn girl in good health.

This chain joins TRBV28 and TRBJ2-5; the D call may be TRBD1 or TRBD2 (6 bases each). The CDR3 covers 14 residues. V lost 3 bases to trimming and J lost 5 bases, with 13 bases between them. Germline values: CDR1 MDHEN, CDR2 SYDVKM. CDR3 sequence: CASSFVTGRETQYF. CDR3 DNA sequence: TGTGCCAGCAGTTTTGTCACAGGGAGGGAGACCCAGTACTTC.

The chain is built from TRBV6-2 or TRBV6-3 and TRBJ2-7; D possibly corresponds to TRBD1 (6 bases). V shed 8 bases and J shed 2 bases, with 10 bases lying between them. Germline-derived CDR1 and CDR2 are MNHEY and SVGEGT. This CDR3 is built from 12 residues. This CDR3 reads CASGQGPYEQYF. CDR3 nucleotides: TGTGCCAGCGGGCAGGGGCCCTACGAGCAGTACTTC.

This clonotype turned up a few times. This chain joins TRBV6-5 and TRBJ2-1; perhaps D is TRBD1 or TRBD2 (6 bases each). Looked up from germline, CDR1 is MNHEY and CDR2 is SVGAGI. The CDR3 length is 14 residues. Trimming shortened V by 1 base and J by 10 bases, and 14 bases separated the two germline ends. The CDR3 region is CASSYFGGATEQFF. As DNA, the CDR3 is TGTGCCAGCAGTTACTTCGGGGGCGCGACGGAGCAGTTCTTC.

The V gene is TRBV20-1, the J gene TRBJ1-2; 7 bases agree with TRBD1. Trimming took 3 bases from V and 4 from J; bases not matched to a gene: 5. The CDR3 has 13 amino acids. CDR1 is DFQATT, CDR2 SNEGSKA, per germline (reference sequence). CDR3 sequence (DNA): TGCAGTGCTAGGGGACAGACAGGCTATGGCTACACCTTC. Translating it yields CSARGQTGYGYTF.